These 21 T cell receptor beta chains were sequenced from one sample in a study of immune evolution from preneoplasia to lung adenocarcinoma. Here immunoSEQ multiplex PCR was the method, and the copy in TCRdb shows in-frame clones only, minus some. The sample has about 2,000 clones; about 86% are singletons. The sequenced material came from FFPE adjacent normal lung tissue. These receptors were collected from a person aged 70 to 80 with lung adenocarcinoma.

The rearrangement links TRBV19 to TRBJ2-3, with unresolved D. CDR3 length: 14 residues. Trimming took off 9 bases at V and 1 base at J, with 14 bases between the two ends. Germline loops: CDR1 LNHDA, CDR2 SQIVND (reference sequence). CDR3 DNA: TGTGCCAGCCAGCCGGACGGACGCACAGATACGCAGTATTTT. Translated: CASQPDGRTDTQYF.

The sample holds a few counts of this clone. This rearrangement joins TRBV5-1 to TRBJ2-7; D gene ambiguous. This CDR3 is 13 amino acids long. Germline V lookup: CDR1 SGHRS, CDR2 YFSETQ. V was shortened by 0 bases and J by 7 bases, with 11 bases between the two germline ends. CDR3 sequence: CASSLGQRGEQYF. The CDR3 DNA is TGCGCCAGCAGCTTGGGCCAGCGTGGAGAGCAGTACTTC. Full variable domain (missing parts from reference TRBV5-1 and TRBJ2-7): KAGVTQTPRYLIKTRGQQVTLSCSPISGHRSVSWYQQTPGQGLQFLFEYFSETQRNKGNFPGRFSGRQFSNSRSEMNVSTLELGDSALYLCASSLGQRGEQYFGPGTRLTVT.

The chain has TRBV5-1 and TRBJ1-1; D unclear. The CDR3 covers 15 residues. Germline V gene lookup returns CDR1 SGHRS and CDR2 YFSETQ. V lost 0 bases and J lost 3, with 12 bases in between. CDR3 loop: CASSLALGVYTEAFF. CDR3 bases: TGCGCCAGCAGCTTGGCCCTTGGGGTCTACACTGAAGCTTTCTTT.

The rearrangement joins TRBV7-9 to TRBJ2-7, with D maybe TRBD2 (8 bases). V was pared by 4 bases and J by 7 bases, with 23 bases between. Germline values: CDR1 SEHNR, CDR2 FQNEAQ (reference sequence). This CDR3 has 16 residues. The CDR3 spells CASSSPGGTAYEEQYF. DNA of the CDR3: TGTGCCAGCAGCTCCCCGGGGGGGACAGCCTATGAAGAGCAGTACTTC. The complete variable domain, with remaining parts taken from reference TRBV7-9 and TRBJ2-7, reads DTGVSQNPRHKITKRGQNVTFRCDPISEHNRLYWYRQTLGQGPEFLTYFQNEAQLEKSRLLSDRFSAERPKGSFSTLEIQRTEQGDSAMYLCASSSPGGTAYEEQYFGPGTRLTVT.

The chain couples TRBV2 to TRBJ2-6; no clear D. The CDR3 contains 15 residues. Trimming removed 4 bases at V and 0 bases at J, with 7 bases between. The germline gives CDR1 SNHLY, CDR2 FYNNEI. In nucleotides, the CDR3 is TGTGCCAGCAGTGCTACGGCCTCTGGGGCCAACGTCCTGACTTTC. This translates into CASSATASGANVLTF.

This clone was seen more than once but under ten times. The chain combines TRBV7-9 with TRBJ2-1, with 7 nucleotides matching TRBD2. The CDR3 length is 15 residues. Germline V gene lookup returns CDR1 SEHNR and CDR2 FQNEAQ (reference sequence). V lost 3 bases to trimming and J lost 3 bases; unmatched junction nucleotides: 5. The CDR3 region has the DNA TGTGCCAGCAGCTTCGGGCGGGAGTACTACAATGAGCAGTTCTTC. This sequence encodes CASSFGREYYNEQFF. Variable domain in full (rest from reference TRBV7-9 and TRBJ2-1): DTGVSQNPRHKITKRGQNVTFRCDPISEHNRLYWYRQTLGQGPEFLTYFQNEAQLEKSRLLSDRFSAERPKGSFSTLEIQRTEQGDSAMYLCASSFGREYYNEQFFGPGTRLTVL.

This chain uses TRBV7-9 with TRBJ2-7; 7 bases align to TRBD2. Germline CDR1 reads SEHNR; CDR2 reads FQNEAQ (reference sequence). Losses at the gene ends were 6 bases for V and 5 bases for J; bases not matched to a gene: 10. The CDR3 totals 14 residues. CDR3 amino acids: CASRPSGRDHEQYF. In DNA, the CDR3 is TGTGCCAGCAGGCCTTCGGGGAGGGACCACGAGCAGTACTTC. The full variable domain, in which reference TRBV7-9 and TRBJ2-7 provide the parts outside the CDR3, is DTGVSQNPRHKITKRGQNVTFRCDPISEHNRLYWYRQTLGQGPEFLTYFQNEAQLEKSRLLSDRFSAERPKGSFSTLEIQRTEQGDSAMYLCASRPSGRDHEQYFGPGTRLTVT.

The chain employs TRBV9 and TRBJ2-1; D might be TRBD2 (5 bases). Per germline, CDR1 SGDLS and CDR2 YYNGEE. The CDR3 is 15 residues long. V was clipped by 0 bases and J by 0 bases, with 7 bases between them. The CDR3 bases are TGTGCCAGCAGCGTAGGGGGAGCCTCCTACAATGAGCAGTTCTTC. Its protein product is CASSVGGASYNEQFF.

The rearrangement links TRBV7-8 to TRBJ2-5; possibly TRBD2 for D (7 bases). Germline V gives CDR1 SGHVS, CDR2 FQNEAQ. The V end lost 3 bases, the J end lost 3 bases, and 14 bases lay between the germline ends. The CDR3 is 15 amino acids. Here the CDR3 DNA reads TGTGCCAGCAGCTTGGGACTAACAGGGAAAGAGACCCAGTACTTC. Protein sequence: CASSLGLTGKETQYF.

This clone was observed a single time. The chain has TRBV11-3 and TRBJ2-2; D not resolved. Germline V gene data show CDR1 as SGHNT and CDR2 as YENEEA. Between the trimmed V and J ends, which lost 0 bases and 5 bases, there was a span of 4 bases. The CDR3 has 13 residues. The CDR3 nucleotides read TGTGCCAGCAGCTTAGATTTTACCGGGGAGCTGTTTTTT. Encoded protein: CASSLDFTGELFF.

The DNA of the CDR3 is TGTGCCAGCAGCTCAGGGACGTTTAACTACGAGCAGTACTTC. This translates into CASSSGTFNYEQYF. The V and J genes are TRBV28 and TRBJ2-7; D may correspond to TRBD1 or TRBD2 (5 bases each). Germline loops: CDR1 MDHEN, CDR2 SYDVKM. V gave up 6 bases and J gave up 3 bases, with 15 bases separating them. This CDR3 region has 14 residues.

The chain couples TRBV6-6 to TRBJ2-7, with 7 bases aligning to TRBD1. Trimming took 6 bases from V and 5 from J; bases not matched to a gene: 7. The CDR3 length is 13 residues. The germline CDR1 and CDR2 sequences are MNHNY and SVGAGI (reference sequence). In nucleotides, the CDR3 is TGTGCCAGCAGCATAGGACAGGTCCACGAGCAGTACTTC. It encodes CASSIGQVHEQYF.

J is TRBJ2-1 and V is TRBV6-6; the match to TRBD2 covers 12 bases. CDR1 and CDR2 (germline): MNHNY, SVGAGI (reference sequence). J was trimmed by 10 bases and V by 2 bases; bases with no gene match: 6. CDR3 length equals 15 residues. CDR3 region: CASSYALAGGWEQFF. In DNA, the CDR3 is TGTGCCAGCAGTTACGCTCTAGCGGGGGGGTGGGAGCAGTTCTTC.

V usage is TRBV30 and J usage is TRBJ1-2; TRBD1 agrees at 7 bases. This CDR3 region has 12 residues. CDR1 is GTSNPN and CDR2 is SVGIG in the germline V gene (reference sequence). V lost 4 bases, J lost 6 bases, and 5 bases stayed unmatched. Here the CDR3 DNA reads TGTGCCTGGACCGCAGGGGGTCATGGCTACACCTTC. As protein: CAWTAGGHGYTF.

The chain uses TRBV5-4 and TRBJ2-5, with TRBD1 identical over 9 bases. Germline CDR1 is SGHNT and CDR2 is YYREEE (reference sequence). Trimming removed 3 bases from V and 3 bases from J; junction bases left unmatched: 9. The CDR3 runs to 16 residues. CDR3 in DNA: TGTGCCAGCAGCTGGAGGTTAGGGACAGGGAAAGAGACCCAGTACTTC. This translates into CASSWRLGTGKETQYF.

Only a few counts were recorded for this clone. The V and J genes are TRBV28 and TRBJ1-1; 7 positions agree with TRBD1. The CDR3 totals 13 residues. After removal of 2 bases from V and 8 bases from J, the junction contained 5 bases not matched to a gene. Germline CDR1 reads MDHEN; CDR2 reads SYDVKM. CDR3 loop: CASSLLGTEEAFF. DNA of the CDR3: TGTGCCAGCAGTTTACTAGGGACAGAGGAAGCTTTCTTT.

The count of this clone is one. The chain links TRBV9 to TRBJ2-3; 10 positions agree with TRBD2. After removal of 0 bases from V and 8 bases from J, the junction contained 15 bases not matched to a gene. The germline V gene has CDR1 SGDLS and CDR2 YYNGEE. The CDR3 has 18 residues. CDR3 coding DNA: TGTGCCAGCAGCGTAGCCCATTACGAGCGGGGGGGACAAGGTACGCAGTATTTT. This sequence encodes CASSVAHYERGGQGTQYF.

V gene TRBV7-9 combines with J gene TRBJ1-1; D is unclear. The CDR3 has 12 amino acids. V was trimmed by 6 bases and J by 7 bases, leaving 12 bases between them. Germline lookup yields CDR1 SEHNR and CDR2 FQNEAQ (reference sequence). The CDR3 region is CASRYSAGEAFF. The DNA for the CDR3 is TGTGCCAGCAGATATTCTGCGGGTGAAGCTTTCTTT.

V gene TRBV5-6 combines with J gene TRBJ1-2; 7 positions match TRBD1. Germline V CDR1 and CDR2: SGHDT, YYEEEE. The CDR3 loop spans 14 amino acids. Trimming cost V 3 bases and J 0 bases; bases outside gene matches: 2. The CDR3 protein is CASSSGTANYGYTF. The CDR3 region has the DNA TGTGCCAGCAGCTCAGGGACAGCTAACTATGGCTACACCTTC.

The chain joins TRBV20-1 to TRBJ2-3; D is ambiguous. From germline, CDR1 is DFQATT and CDR2 SNEGSKA (reference sequence). Trimming removed 5 bases from V and 5 bases from J, with 5 bases in between. The CDR3 totals 10 residues. CDR3 in DNA: TGCAGTGCTGGAAGAGATACGCAGTATTTT. It specifies CSAGRDTQYF.

The V gene is TRBV28, the J gene TRBJ2-7, with D uncertain. This CDR3 has 14 residues. The germline V and J ends were trimmed by 0 bases and 0 bases, with 6 bases remaining between them. Germline CDR1 MDHEN, CDR2 SYDVKM. The CDR3 loop reads CASSLWESSYEQYF. The CDR3 DNA follows: TGTGCCAGCAGTTTATGGGAGTCCTCCTACGAGCAGTACTTC.